Sequencing of this T cell receptor (beta chain) was carried out in a study of blood T cells in healthy people across ages. This clonotype has just a few counts. The CDR3 runs to 14 residues. V was shortened by 2 bases and J by 1 base, with 7 bases between the two germline ends. Germline CDR1 reads MNHNY; CDR2 reads SVGAGI (reference sequence). Combining a sample-barcoded 5' primer with a J-beta primer mix, a second PCR ran for roughly 7 to 12 cycles. Each CDR3 protein is one row after TCRdb ran MiXCR on the 5' RACE reads. The sample has roughly 1.4 million distinct CDR3 sequences, 45% to 70% seen once; the top ten hold more than 6%.

The genes are TRBV6-6 and TRBJ2-3; D call uncertain. This TCR was sampled from a man younger than 35 in good health. Sequenced sample: blood. CDR3 nucleotide sequence: TGTGCCAGCAGTTACAACCGAGGCACAGATACGCAGTATTTT. This encodes CASSYNRGTDTQYF.